The 23 T cell receptor beta chains presented below share a single source sample, sequenced in a study of blood T cell repertoires in COVID-19. TCRdb keeps only in-frame clones here, not all; method: immunoSEQ multiplex PCR. The top ten hold 1.5% to 2% of the sample, which has 130,000 to 150,000 clones, 88% seen once. What was sequenced was peripheral blood. Receptors originate from a woman aged 45-65 years with acute or convalescent COVID-19.

The chain is built from TRBV29-1 and TRBJ1-4; TRBD1 matches at 8 bases. V shed 6 bases and J 1 base; nucleotides not matched to a gene: 7. Per the germline V gene, CDR1 is SQVTM and CDR2 is ANQGSEA. The CDR3 spans 15 residues. CDR3 sequence: CSVRTGWVTNEKLFF. CDR3 bases: TGCAGCGTCCGGACAGGGTGGGTAACTAATGAAAAACTGTTTTTT.

This chain links TRBV27 with TRBJ1-1; no clear D gene. V dropped 2 bases and J dropped 1 base, with 8 bases sitting between them. This CDR3 has 14 residues. In germline, CDR1 is MNHEY, CDR2 SMNVEV (reference sequence). CDR3 sequence: CASSLGGWNTEAFF. The CDR3 DNA is TGTGCCAGCAGTTTAGGAGGCTGGAACACTGAAGCTTTCTTT.

The genes are TRBV6-5 and TRBJ1-1, with no clear D. V lost 6 bases and J lost 0, with 11 bases in between. Germline-derived CDR1 and CDR2 are MNHEY and SVGAGI. The CDR3 is 14 amino acids. CDR3 in amino acids: CASSPRSLNTEAFF. In DNA, the CDR3 is TGTGCCAGCAGCCCGAGGAGCTTGAACACTGAAGCTTTCTTT.

This clone occurred once. This CDR3 is also generated by other DNA sequences in the sample. The chain employs TRBV20-1 and TRBJ2-7; no firm D call. V was clipped by 2 bases and J by 3 bases, with 5 bases between them. Germline CDR1 is DFQATT and CDR2 is SNEGSKA (reference sequence). This CDR3 comprises 11 residues. The CDR3 DNA follows: TGCAGTGCTAGACAGAACTACGAGCAGTACTTC. The encoded protein is CSARQNYEQYF.

The V call is TRBV25-1, the J call TRBJ1-5; 10 bases fit TRBD1. The CDR3 extends over 16 amino acids. V lost 2 bases and J lost 2; bases outside the gene matches: 3. Germline values: CDR1 MGHDK, CDR2 SYGVNS. CDR3: CASSERGTGGNQPQHF. The CDR3 DNA reads TGTGCCAGCAGTGAACGAGGGACAGGGGGCAATCAGCCCCAGCATTTT.

The chain joins TRBV18 to TRBJ1-1; D not resolved. Germline V gives CDR1 KGHSH, CDR2 LQKENI. The CDR3 totals 13 residues. V was cut by 4 bases and J by 1 base, with 7 bases left in between. For the CDR3, the DNA is TGTGCCAGCTCACTGACACAGAACACTGAAGCTTTCTTT. Residues: CASSLTQNTEAFF.

The V gene is TRBV3-1 (or the pseudogene TRBV3-2), the J gene TRBJ2-1, with 7 bases fitting TRBD2. J lost 7 bases, V lost 1 base, and 4 bases had no gene match. Germline CDR1 is LGHDT and CDR2 is YNNKEL (reference sequence). The CDR3 contains 14 residues. CDR3: CASSQGFGGNEQFF. Written as DNA, the CDR3 is TGTGCCAGCAGCCAAGGCTTCGGGGGGAATGAGCAGTTCTTC.

V is TRBV28 and J is TRBJ1-2; D remains ambiguous. This CDR3 is 12 amino acids long. Germline-derived CDR1 and CDR2 are MDHEN and SYDVKM. V lost 5 bases, J lost 3 bases, and 7 bases lay in between. This chain's CDR3 is CASSAQDYGYTF. The DNA of the CDR3 is TGTGCCAGCAGTGCCCAGGACTATGGCTACACCTTC.

V and J are TRBV7-9 and TRBJ1-1; D unclear. Per the germline V gene, CDR1 is SEHNR and CDR2 is FQNEAQ (reference sequence). Trimming removed 5 bases at V and 0 bases at J, with 7 bases between. CDR3 length: 13 amino acids. The CDR3 nucleotides read TGTGCCAGCAGCCCCCCTCTGAACACTGAAGCTTTCTTT. Residues: CASSPPLNTEAFF.

The chain joins TRBV27 to TRBJ1-1, with D uncertain. CDR3 size: 13 residues. V was shortened by 4 bases and J by 6 bases, with 12 bases between the two germline ends. The germline V gene has CDR1 MNHEY and CDR2 SMNVEV (reference sequence). The CDR3 loop reads CASSYRSSAEAFF. The CDR3 DNA is TGTGCCAGCAGTTATCGGTCTAGCGCTGAAGCTTTCTTT.

The chain combines TRBV9 with TRBJ1-2, with TRBD1 matching 7 bases. CDR3 size: 15 residues. Germline V lookup: CDR1 SGDLS, CDR2 YYNGEE. The V and J ends lost 4 bases and 2 bases, in that order; junction bases with no gene match: 8. CDR3 nucleotides: TGTGCCAGCAGCCCAGGCTTGACAGGGAACTATGGCTACACCTTC. It codes for CASSPGLTGNYGYTF.

This clone has only one observation. V and J are TRBV19 and TRBJ2-7, with TRBD2 identical over 7 bases. The CDR3 loop spans 10 amino acids. The J segment lost 7 bases and the V segment lost 11 bases, leaving 5 bases of the junction unmatched. Germline V gene lookup returns CDR1 LNHDA and CDR2 SQIVND (reference sequence). CDR3 residues: CAAGGVEQYF. The CDR3 region has the DNA TGTGCCGCTGGGGGGGTTGAGCAGTACTTC.

This chain joins TRBV5-1 and TRBJ2-3, with 7 nucleotides matching TRBD2. This CDR3 is built from 15 residues. J lost 1 base, V lost 1 base, and 3 bases had no gene match. Germline V gene data show CDR1 as SGHRS and CDR2 as YFSETQ. CDR3 sequence reads: CASSLPLAGTDTQYF. CDR3 sequence (DNA): TGCGCCAGCAGCTTGCCGCTAGCGGGCACAGATACGCAGTATTTT.

The chain recombines TRBV4-2 with TRBJ2-1; TRBD2 aligns across 8 bases. Looked up from germline, CDR1 is LGHNA and CDR2 is YNFKEQ. V lost 5 bases to trimming and J lost 0 bases; unmatched junction nucleotides: 6. This CDR3 comprises 16 residues. CDR3 protein: CASSAILAVSYNEQFF. The CDR3, as DNA: TGTGCCAGCAGCGCGATACTAGCGGTCTCCTACAATGAGCAGTTCTTC.

The chain joins TRBV5-1 to TRBJ2-1, with D unresolved. Trimming shortened V by 0 bases and J by 6 bases, and 4 bases separated the two germline ends. Germline V gene lookup returns CDR1 SGHRS and CDR2 YFSETQ. This CDR3 has 12 amino acids. The CDR3: CASSLARNEQFF. The CDR3, as DNA: TGCGCCAGCAGCTTGGCCCGCAATGAGCAGTTCTTC.

This chain links TRBV19 with TRBJ1-6, with D perhaps matching TRBD1 (5 bases). This CDR3 region has 13 residues. The germline CDR1 and CDR2 sequences are LNHDA and SQIVND (reference sequence). With 5 bases removed from V and 8 bases from J, the gap between germline ends came to 10 bases. CDR3 residues: CASSARVDSPLHF. Written as DNA, the CDR3 is TGTGCCAGTAGTGCCAGGGTAGATTCACCCCTCCACTTT.

The chain couples TRBV5-5 to TRBJ2-5; 7 bases map to TRBD2. Trimming cost V 0 bases and J 0 bases; bases outside gene matches: 8. The germline gives CDR1 SGHKS, CDR2 YYEKEE (reference sequence). CDR3 length: 17 residues. Here the CDR3 DNA reads TGTGCCAGCAGCTTGGAGGGGAGGGGAGCCTACCAAGAGACCCAGTACTTC. This encodes CASSLEGRGAYQETQYF.

V usage is TRBV19 and J usage is TRBJ2-2, with 7 bases that match TRBD2. The length of the CDR3 is 18 residues. CDR1 is LNHDA, CDR2 SQIVND, per germline (reference sequence). The V and J ends lost 5 bases and 3 bases, in that order; junction bases with no gene match: 15. The CDR3 spells CASSPSPGRAVDTGELFF. The CDR3, as DNA: TGTGCCAGTAGTCCAAGTCCGGGGAGGGCGGTAGACACCGGGGAGCTGTTTTTT.

The chain links TRBV18 to TRBJ2-3; D remains ambiguous. V lost 0 bases to trimming and J lost 1 base, with 11 bases between them. The CDR3 extends over 16 amino acids. Germline CDR1 reads KGHSH; CDR2 reads LQKENI. The CDR3: CASSPPTTSRTDTQYF. CDR3 DNA: TGTGCCAGCTCACCACCTACTACCTCCCGCACAGATACGCAGTATTTT.

This clone was counted once. This chain links TRBV6-1 with TRBJ2-7; no firm D call. The CDR3 sequence is 13 residues long. Germline V gene lookup returns CDR1 MNHNS and CDR2 SASEGT. The germline V and J ends were trimmed by 1 base and 7 bases, with 11 bases remaining between them. CDR3 sequence: CASSEGSRWEQYF. Here the CDR3 DNA reads TGTGCCAGCAGTGAAGGGTCCAGGTGGGAGCAGTACTTC.

This clone was detected only a few times. The rearrangement joins TRBV11-2 to TRBJ1-6; possible D gene TRBD1, 5 bases. The germline V gene encodes CDR1 SGHAT and CDR2 FQNNGV. The length of the CDR3 is 16 residues. V lost 2 bases, J lost 10 bases, and 18 bases lay in between. CDR3 loop: CASSLSQGSPRSPLHF. DNA of the CDR3: TGTGCCAGCAGCTTATCTCAGGGATCCCCCAGGTCACCCCTCCACTTT.

The J gene is TRBJ1-3, the V gene TRBV28; D is undetermined. The CDR3 has 13 residues. V was pared by 6 bases and J by 0 bases, with 6 bases between. Germline V gene sequence: CDR1 MDHEN, CDR2 SYDVKM. CDR3 bases: TGTGCCAGCAGACGGAGCTCTGGAAACACCATATATTTT. This gives the protein CASRRSSGNTIYF.

V usage is TRBV6-5 and J usage is TRBJ1-2; D is ambiguous. Germline values: CDR1 MNHEY, CDR2 SVGAGI. CDR3 length: 14 residues. V lost 0 bases and J lost 8, with 13 bases in between. The DNA for the CDR3 is TGTGCCAGCAGTTACTCCCCCAGGATAGACGGCTACACCTTC. It specifies CASSYSPRIDGYTF.